This TCR beta chain was found in a study of OX40 agonist ivuxolimab in advanced cancers. In germline, CDR1 is SGDLS, CDR2 YYNGEE. The J segment lost 5 bases and the V segment lost 3 bases, leaving 12 bases of the junction unmatched. The CDR3 sequence is 17 residues long. Using immunoSEQ multiplex PCR, the repertoire was profiled, and TCRdb retains in-frame clones only, with some absent. The table has 45,000 to 60,000 clones, just over 90% seen once. This chain joins TRBV9 and TRBJ2-5; 11 bases match TRBD2. The clonotype originates from an adult with an advanced solid tumor such as melanoma, head and neck, liver or kidney cancer. Material: CD4+ or CD8+ T cells sorted from blood, obtained in a trial of the OX40 agonist ivuxolimab. The CDR3 reads CASSARRGSGRGETQYF. The CDR3 nucleotides read TGTGCCAGCAGCGCCCGTCGGGGTAGCGGGAGGGGGGAGACCCAGTACTTC.